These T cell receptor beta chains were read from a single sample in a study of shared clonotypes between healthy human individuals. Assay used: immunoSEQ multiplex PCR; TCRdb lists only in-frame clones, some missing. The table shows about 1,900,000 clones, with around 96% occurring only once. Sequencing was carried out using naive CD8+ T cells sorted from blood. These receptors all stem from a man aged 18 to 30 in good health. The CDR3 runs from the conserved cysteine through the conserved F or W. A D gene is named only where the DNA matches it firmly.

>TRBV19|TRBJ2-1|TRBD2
CASSNGTSAYNEQFF
TGTGCCAGTAGTAACGGGACTAGCGCCTACAATGAGCAGTTCTTC
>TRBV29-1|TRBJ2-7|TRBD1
CSVREDRGGYEQYF
TGCAGCGTACGCGAAGACAGGGGGGGGTACGAGCAGTACTTC
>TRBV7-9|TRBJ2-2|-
CASSPPLGMVLTGELFF
-
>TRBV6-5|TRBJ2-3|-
CASSYPIGGTQYF
TGTGCCAGCAGTTACCCGATTGGGGGTACGCAGTATTTT
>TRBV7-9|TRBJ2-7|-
CASSLVVYEQYF
TGTGCCAGCAGCTTAGTTGTGTACGAGCAGTACTTC
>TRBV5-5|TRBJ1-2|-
CASSLAAGRDYGYTF
TGTGCCAGCAGCTTGGCCGCGGGGCGCGACTATGGCTACACCTTC
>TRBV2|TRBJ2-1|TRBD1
CASSEVPGTGNEQFF
TGTGCCAGCAGTGAAGTGCCTGGGACAGGGAATGAGCAGTTCTTC
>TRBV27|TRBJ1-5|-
CASSPPGVQPQHF
TGTGCCAGCAGCCCTCCAGGGGTTCAGCCCCAGCATTTT
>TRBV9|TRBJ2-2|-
CASSAGLTGELFF
TGTGCCAGCAGCGCAGGGTTGACCGGGGAGCTGTTTTTT
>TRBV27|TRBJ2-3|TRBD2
CASSLSEAGGTDTQYF
TGTGCCAGCAGTTTATCTGAAGCGGGGGGCACAGATACGCAGTATTTT
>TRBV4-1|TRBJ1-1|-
CASSARGTGRTEAFF
TGCGCCAGCAGCGCCCGAGGGACCGGGCGGACTGAAGCTTTCTTT
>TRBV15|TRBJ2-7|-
CATSVRLDNHYEQYF
TGTGCCACCAGCGTACGACTAGATAATCACTACGAGCAGTACTTC
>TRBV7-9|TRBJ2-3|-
CASLPDSTDTQYF
TGTGCCAGCCTGCCCGATAGCACAGATACGCAGTATTTT
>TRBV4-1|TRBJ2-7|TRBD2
CASSPLGGSSYEQYF
TGCGCCAGCAGCCCCCTGGGGGGGTCCTCCTACGAGCAGTACTTC
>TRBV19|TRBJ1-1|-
CASSIGQMNTEAFF
TGTGCCAGTAGTATAGGACAGATGAACACTGAAGCTTTCTTT
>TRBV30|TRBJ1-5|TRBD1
CAWGSGQGNQPQHF
TGTGCCTGGGGAAGTGGACAGGGCAATCAGCCCCAGCATTTT